This T cell receptor beta chain was found in a study of cytomegalovirus exposure and HLA in healthy donors. The PCR ran on 60 Vbeta and 13 Jbeta primers. Sequencing used immunoSEQ multiplex PCR; TCRdb keeps in-frame clones, though not all of them. The sample lists 100,000 to 150,000 clones; around three quarters were seen once. There are 12 residues in the CDR3. Germline loops: CDR1 SNHLY, CDR2 FYNNEI. V lost 3 bases and J lost 8, with 10 bases in between. The TCR sequence derives from a woman aged 45-65 years in good health and CMV-seronegative. The source material was PBMCs. This chain links TRBV2 with TRBJ1-2; D is ambiguous. The CDR3 loop is CASSDEGCGYTF. CDR3 in DNA: TGTGCCAGCAGTGATGAGGGCTGCGGCTACACCTTC. The entire variable domain, with the rest obtained from reference TRBV2 and TRBJ1-2, is as follows: EPEVTQTPSHQVTQMGQEVILRCVPISNHLYFYWYRQILGQKVEFLVSFYNNEISEKSEIFDDQFSVERPDGSNFTLKIRSTKLEDSAMYFCASSDEGCGYTFGSGTRLTVV.